This record covers a single T cell receptor beta chain. Its antigen is unidentified. The CDR3 runs 15 residues. CDR1 and CDR2 (germline): SEHNR, FQNEAQ (reference sequence). The V end lost 5 bases, the J end lost 7 bases, and 15 bases lay between the germline ends. Profiled with immunoSEQ multiplex PCR; TCRdb holds only in-frame clones, not every one. Seen here are roughly 69,000 clones, roughly 92% observed once, and the top ten hold around 6.7%. These data belong to a study of graft-versus-host responses after intestinal transplantation. Study-level points and caveats: The highest levels of circulating GvH clones went along with early declines in HvG clones after transplant. Ileal or blood samples showed some GvH clones first, and such clones were also found in recipient marrow.

This chain connects TRBV7-9 to TRBJ1-6; TRBD1 might be the D (5 bases). This sequence was found in a human patient who received an intestinal transplant, so some T cells may come from the graft donor. The sequencing here drew on bone marrow, taken 700 to 850 days after intestinal transplantation. This CDR3 reads CASSPGISENSPLHF. In DNA form, the CDR3 reads TGTGCCAGCAGCCCAGGGATCTCAGAGAATTCACCCCTCCACTTT.